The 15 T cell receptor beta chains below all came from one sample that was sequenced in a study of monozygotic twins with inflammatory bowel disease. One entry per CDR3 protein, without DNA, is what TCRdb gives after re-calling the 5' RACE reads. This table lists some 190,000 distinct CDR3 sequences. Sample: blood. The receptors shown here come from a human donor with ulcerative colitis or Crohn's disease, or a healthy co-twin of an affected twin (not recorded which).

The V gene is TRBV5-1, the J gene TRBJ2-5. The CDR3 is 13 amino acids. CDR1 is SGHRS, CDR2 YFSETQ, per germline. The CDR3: CASAQGAEETQYF.

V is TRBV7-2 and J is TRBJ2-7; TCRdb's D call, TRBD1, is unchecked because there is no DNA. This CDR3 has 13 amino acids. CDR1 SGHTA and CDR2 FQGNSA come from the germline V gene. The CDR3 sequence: CASSPDRGKAQYF.

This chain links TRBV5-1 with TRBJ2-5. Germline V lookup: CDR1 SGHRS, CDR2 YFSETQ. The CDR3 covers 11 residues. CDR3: CASTAQETQYF.

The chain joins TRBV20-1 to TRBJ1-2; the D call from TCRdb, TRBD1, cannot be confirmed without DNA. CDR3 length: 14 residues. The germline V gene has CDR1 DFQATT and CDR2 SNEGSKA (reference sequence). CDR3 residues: CSAIPGQGNYGYTF.

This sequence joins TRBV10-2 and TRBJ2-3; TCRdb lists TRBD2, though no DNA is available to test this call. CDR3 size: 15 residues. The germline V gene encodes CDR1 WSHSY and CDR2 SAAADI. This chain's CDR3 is CASSESSGGTDTQYF.

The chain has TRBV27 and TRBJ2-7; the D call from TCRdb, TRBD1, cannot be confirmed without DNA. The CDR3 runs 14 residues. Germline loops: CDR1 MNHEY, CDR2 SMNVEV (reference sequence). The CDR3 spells CASSRQGVAYEQYF.

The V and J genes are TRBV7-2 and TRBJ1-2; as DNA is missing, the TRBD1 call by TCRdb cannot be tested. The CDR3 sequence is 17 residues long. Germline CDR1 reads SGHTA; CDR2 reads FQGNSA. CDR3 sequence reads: CASSKPGTGHPPYGYTF.

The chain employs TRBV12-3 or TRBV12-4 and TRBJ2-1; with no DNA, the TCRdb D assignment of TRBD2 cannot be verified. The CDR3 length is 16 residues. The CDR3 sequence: CASSLWGGGASDEQFF.

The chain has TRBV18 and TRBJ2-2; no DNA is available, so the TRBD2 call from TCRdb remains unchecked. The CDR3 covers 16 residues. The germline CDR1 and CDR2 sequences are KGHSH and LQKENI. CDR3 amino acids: CASSPRLAGNTGELFF. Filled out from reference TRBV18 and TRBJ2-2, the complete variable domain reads NAGVMQNPRHLVRRRGQEARLRCSPMKGHSHVYWYRQLPEEGLKFMVYLQKENIIDESGMPKERFSAEFPKEGPSILRIQQVVRGDSAAYFCASSPRLAGNTGELFFGEGSRLTVL.

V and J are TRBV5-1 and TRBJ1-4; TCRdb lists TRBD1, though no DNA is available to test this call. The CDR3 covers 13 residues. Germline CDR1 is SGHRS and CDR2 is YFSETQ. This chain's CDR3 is CASSLQGQEKLFF.

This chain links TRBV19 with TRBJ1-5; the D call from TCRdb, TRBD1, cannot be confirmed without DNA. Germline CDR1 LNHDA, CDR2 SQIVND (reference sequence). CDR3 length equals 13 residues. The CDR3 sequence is CASTDRGNQPQHF.

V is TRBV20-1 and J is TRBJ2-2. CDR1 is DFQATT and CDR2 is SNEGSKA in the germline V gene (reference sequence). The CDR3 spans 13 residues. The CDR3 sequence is CSASGPNTGELFF.

The CDR3 protein is CASSEQGSGNTIYF. The chain is built from TRBV12-3 or TRBV12-4 and TRBJ1-3. The CDR3 loop spans 14 amino acids.

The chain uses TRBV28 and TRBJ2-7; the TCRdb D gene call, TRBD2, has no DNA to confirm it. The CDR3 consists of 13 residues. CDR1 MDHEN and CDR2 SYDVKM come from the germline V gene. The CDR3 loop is CASRTSGPYEQYF.

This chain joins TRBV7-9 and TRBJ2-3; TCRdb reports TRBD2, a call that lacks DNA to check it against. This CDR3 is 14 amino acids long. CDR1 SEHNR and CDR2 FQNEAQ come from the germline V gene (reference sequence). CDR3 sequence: CASRGAGGTDTQYF.